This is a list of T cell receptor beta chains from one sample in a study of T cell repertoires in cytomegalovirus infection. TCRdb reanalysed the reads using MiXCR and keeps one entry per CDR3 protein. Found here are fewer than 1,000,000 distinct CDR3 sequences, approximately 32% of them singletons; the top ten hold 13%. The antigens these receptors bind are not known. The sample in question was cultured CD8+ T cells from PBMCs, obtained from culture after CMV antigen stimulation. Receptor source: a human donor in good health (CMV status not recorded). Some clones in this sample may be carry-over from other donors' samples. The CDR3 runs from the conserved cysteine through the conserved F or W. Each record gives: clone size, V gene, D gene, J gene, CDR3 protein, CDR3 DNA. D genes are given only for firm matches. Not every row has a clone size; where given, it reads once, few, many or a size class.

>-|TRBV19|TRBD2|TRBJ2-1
CASSNKLLAGAYNEQFF
TGTGCCAGTAGTAACAAATTACTAGCGGGGGCATACAATGAGCAGTTCTTC
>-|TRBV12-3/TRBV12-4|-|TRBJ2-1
CASSFLDNEQFF
TGTGCCAGCAGTTTTTTGGACAATGAGCAGTTCTTC
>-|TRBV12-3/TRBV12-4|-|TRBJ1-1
CASSVGSGDTEAFF
TGTGCCAGCAGCGTAGGATCTGGAGACACTGAAGCTTTCTTT
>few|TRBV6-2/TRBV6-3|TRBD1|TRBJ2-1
CASRDRLDYNEQFF
TGTGCCAGCAGGGACAGGTTGGACTACAATGAGCAGTTCTTC
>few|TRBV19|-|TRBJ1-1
CASSIAGGYPGVNTEAFF
TGTGCCAGTAGTATAGCGGGGGGGTATCCCGGAGTGAACACTGAAGCTTTCTTT
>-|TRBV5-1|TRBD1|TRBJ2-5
CASSNRGVGETQYF
TGCGCCAGCAGCAACAGGGGGGTAGGCGAGACCCAGTACTTC
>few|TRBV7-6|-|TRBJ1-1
CASSPSWGGGTEAFF
TGTGCCAGCAGCCCCTCTTGGGGAGGGGGCACTGAAGCTTTCTTT
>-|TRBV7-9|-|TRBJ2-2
CASSSLGGHVGELFF
TGTGCCAGCAGCTCCCTTGGGGGGCATGTCGGGGAGCTGTTTTTT
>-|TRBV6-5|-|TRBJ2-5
CATTFETQYF
TGTGCCACCACCTTCGAGACCCAGTACTTC
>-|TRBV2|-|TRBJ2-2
CASSEAILGTNTGELFF
TGTGCCAGCAGTGAAGCAATTTTGGGGACGAACACCGGGGAGCTGTTTTTT
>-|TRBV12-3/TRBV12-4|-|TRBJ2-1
CASSVLTYNEQFF
TGTGCCAGCAGTGTACTCACATACAATGAGCAGTTCTTC
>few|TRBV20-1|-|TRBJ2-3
CSASDDTQYF
TGCAGTGCTAGTGACGATACGCAGTATTTT
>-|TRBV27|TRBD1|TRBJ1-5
CASSAQSPPGQGIGSNQPQHF
TGTGCCAGCAGCGCCCAAAGCCCCCCGGGACAGGGGATCGGGAGCAATCAGCCCCAGCATTTT
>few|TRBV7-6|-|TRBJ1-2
CASSSEVNYGYTF
TGTGCCAGCAGCTCAGAGGTTAACTATGGCTACACCTTC
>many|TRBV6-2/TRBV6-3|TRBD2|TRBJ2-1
CASIRSSGGRNEQFF
TGTGCCAGCATTCGGAGTAGCGGGGGGAGGAATGAGCAGTTCTTC
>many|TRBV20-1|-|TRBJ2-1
CSARTRAGALRGEQFF
TGCAGTGCTAGAACTAGAGCGGGTGCTCTGAGGGGTGAGCAGTTCTTC
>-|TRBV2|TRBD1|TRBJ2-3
CASTGTGVFHTQYF
TGTGCCAGCACCGGGACAGGGGTATTTCATACGCAGTATTTT
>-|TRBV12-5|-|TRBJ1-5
CASGDRGGRYSNQPQHF
TGTGCTAGTGGGGATCGGGGGGGCAGGTACAGCAATCAGCCCCAGCATTTT
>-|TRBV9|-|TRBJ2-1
CASSSPVAMAYNEQFF
TGTGCCAGCAGTTCACCAGTGGCCATGGCCTACAATGAGCAGTTCTTC
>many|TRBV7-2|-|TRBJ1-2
CASSLDRAGEGYGYTF
TGTGCCAGCAGCTTAGATAGGGCAGGGGAAGGCTATGGCTACACCTTC
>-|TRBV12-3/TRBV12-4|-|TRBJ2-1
CASSFGPGNEQFF
TGTGCCAGCAGTTTTGGACCTGGCAATGAGCAGTTCTTC
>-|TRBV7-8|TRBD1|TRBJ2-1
CASSLARDRLYNEQFF
TGTGCCAGCAGCTTAGCCCGGGACAGACTTTACAATGAGCAGTTCTTC
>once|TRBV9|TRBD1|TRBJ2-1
CASSGTGGSYNEQFF
TGTGCCAGCAGCGGGACAGGGGGCTCCTACAATGAGCAGTTCTTC
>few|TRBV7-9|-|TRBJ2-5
CASSFPPLGGAFQETQYF
TGTGCCAGCAGCTTCCCCCCCTTGGGGGGGGCCTTCCAAGAGACCCAGTACTTC
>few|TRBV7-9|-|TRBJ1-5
CASSLGPGRGQPQHF
TGTGCCAGCAGCTTAGGCCCCGGAAGGGGTCAGCCCCAGCATTTT
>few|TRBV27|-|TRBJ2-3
CASSFSLGDTQYF
TGTGCCAGCAGTTTCTCACTAGGGGATACGCAGTATTTT
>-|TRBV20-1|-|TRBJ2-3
CSARRLITDTQYF
TGCAGTGCTAGAAGGCTAATCACAGATACGCAGTATTTT
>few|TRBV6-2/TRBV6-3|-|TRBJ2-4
CASSYEVGSYLAKNIQYF
TGTGCCAGCAGTTATGAAGTTGGCAGCTATTTAGCCAAAAACATTCAGTACTTC
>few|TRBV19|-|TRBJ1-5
CATQTVNQPQHF
TGTGCCACTCAGACAGTCAATCAGCCCCAGCATTTT
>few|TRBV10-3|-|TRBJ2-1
CAISDVLLSSYNEQFF
TGTGCCATCAGTGATGTTCTGTTGAGCTCCTACAATGAGCAGTTCTTC
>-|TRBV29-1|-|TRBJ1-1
CSVPDTEAFF
TGCAGCGTTCCGGACACTGAAGCTTTCTTT
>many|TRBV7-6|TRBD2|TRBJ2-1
CASSSRGGAHNEQFF
TGTGCCAGCAGCTCCCGGGGGGGGGCCCACAATGAGCAGTTCTTC